These 23 T cell receptor beta chains share one sample of origin, sequenced in a study of cytomegalovirus exposure and HLA in healthy donors. The study ran its PCR with 60 Vbeta and 13 Jbeta primers. Data came from immunoSEQ multiplex PCR; TCRdb stores just in-frame clones and leaves some out. The sample includes roughly 180,000 clones, 75% to 85% of them seen just once. The sample was PBMCs. All receptors derive from a man younger than 30 in good health and CMV-seronegative.

The V call is TRBV6-6, the J call TRBJ2-5, with TRBD2 matching over 7 bases. The CDR3 has 14 amino acids. The V and J ends lost 4 bases and 5 bases, in that order; junction bases with no gene match: 7. Germline V CDR1 and CDR2: MNHNY, SVGAGI (reference sequence). The CDR3, as DNA: TGTGCCAGCAGTTCTCGCGGGAGATCGGAGACCCAGTACTTC. This translates into CASSSRGRSETQYF.

This rearrangement joins TRBV5-8 to TRBJ2-1, with TRBD1 identical over 9 bases. The CDR3 is 14 residues long. V lost 4 bases and J lost 4; bases outside the gene matches: 3. Germline V CDR1 and CDR2: SGHTS, YDEGEE. For the CDR3, the DNA is TGTGCCAGCAGCGGGGACAGGGAATACAATGAGCAGTTCTTC. Translation: CASSGDREYNEQFF.

The gene calls are TRBV18 and TRBJ2-1, with 7 positions matching TRBD2. Germline trimming cut 3 bases from V and 6 bases from J; bases unmatched to any gene: 2. This CDR3 spans 13 amino acids. The germline V gene has CDR1 KGHSH and CDR2 LQKENI. CDR3 coding DNA: TGTGCCAGCTCACCCGGGGAGGGCAATGAGCAGTTCTTC. Amino acid sequence: CASSPGEGNEQFF. Drawing the rest from reference TRBV18 and TRBJ2-1, the complete variable domain is NAGVMQNPRHLVRRRGQEARLRCSPMKGHSHVYWYRQLPEEGLKFMVYLQKENIIDESGMPKERFSAEFPKEGPSILRIQQVVRGDSAAYFCASSPGEGNEQFFGPGTRLTVL.

The V call is TRBV7-8, the J call TRBJ2-6; 10 bases align to TRBD1. The germline CDR1 and CDR2 sequences are SGHVS and FQNEAQ. This CDR3 spans 18 amino acids. The trim removed 5 bases at V and 3 bases at J, leaving 10 bases unmatched. The CDR3 bases are TGTGCCAGCAGCCTAAGGGACAGGGGTTTGATTGGGGCCAACGTCCTGACTTTC. Residues: CASSLRDRGLIGANVLTF.

The chain couples TRBV21-1 to TRBJ1-2; the table's D call of TRBD1 was not tested on the DNA. TRBV21-1 is annotated as a pseudogene. The CDR3 has 16 amino acids. The CDR3 DNA reads as TGTGCCAGCATTCAGGACAGGGGGCCTACTAACTATGGCTACACCTTC. Encoded protein: CASIQDRGPTNYGYTF.

This clone was seen a handful of times. This rearrangement joins TRBV5-1 to TRBJ2-1; TRBD2 agrees at 11 bases. The germline gives CDR1 SGHRS, CDR2 YFSETQ. With V trimmed by 4 bases and J by 7 bases, 7 bases remained unmatched. This CDR3 has 15 amino acids. The CDR3, as DNA: TGCGCCAGCAGCCTCAGGGGACTAGCGGATAATGAGCAGTTCTTC. This sequence encodes CASSLRGLADNEQFF.

J is TRBJ1-1 and V is TRBV19; the D gene is possibly TRBD1 (5 bases). Germline loops: CDR1 LNHDA, CDR2 SQIVND (reference sequence). This CDR3 region has 19 residues. The V end lost 0 bases, the J end lost 0 bases, and 20 bases lay between the germline ends. The CDR3 DNA follows: TGTGCCAGTAGTATAGATCTCAGGTGGATGAGACAGATGAACACTGAAGCTTTCTTT. Its protein is CASSIDLRWMRQMNTEAFF.

The V and J genes are TRBV29-1 and TRBJ2-5, with a weak D call TRBD1 (7 bases). Deletions cut 5 bases from V and 5 bases from J, with 15 bases between. The CDR3 loop spans 13 amino acids. Per germline, CDR1 SQVTM and CDR2 ANQGSEA. CDR3: CSVTGDGGETQYF. CDR3 nucleotides: TGCAGCGTTACAGGGGACGGGGGTGAGACCCAGTACTTC.

This chain links TRBV15 with TRBJ1-4; D gene ambiguous. The CDR3 contains 15 residues. Germline V gene lookup returns CDR1 LNHNV and CDR2 YYDKDF (reference sequence). Deletions cut 3 bases from V and 4 bases from J, with 12 bases between. CDR3 sequence: CATSSGDRGNEKLFF. The DNA of the CDR3 is TGTGCCACCAGCAGCGGGGATCGTGGTAATGAAAAACTGTTTTTT.

The chain links TRBV2 to TRBJ2-7; 8 nucleotides match TRBD2. The CDR3 has 14 amino acids. The trim removed 8 bases at V and 0 bases at J, leaving 6 bases unmatched. CDR1 SNHLY and CDR2 FYNNEI come from the germline V gene. CDR3 bases: TGTGCCAGCGGGAGCGGGAGCGCCTCCTACGAGCAGTACTTC. Its translation is CASGSGSASYEQYF.

The chain uses TRBV7-2 and TRBJ1-4; D possibly corresponds to TRBD1 (6 bases). CDR3 length equals 16 residues. The germline gives CDR1 SGHTA, CDR2 FQGNSA. Trimming removed 0 bases from V and 8 bases from J, with 16 bases in between. The CDR3 spells CASSLAGGGLGEKLFF. CDR3 coding DNA: TGTGCCAGCAGCTTAGCTGGTGGGGGCTTGGGGGAAAAACTGTTTTTT.

The rearrangement links TRBV15 to TRBJ1-4, with D maybe TRBD1 (5 bases). The CDR3 runs 15 residues. V shed 5 bases and J shed 8 bases, with 18 bases lying between them. Germline values: CDR1 LNHNV, CDR2 YYDKDF (reference sequence). The CDR3 bases are TGTGCCACCAGCGCGGAGGGGAGCCCTAGAGAAAAACTGTTTTTT. It codes for CATSAEGSPREKLFF.

V and J are TRBV15 and TRBJ1-2; the D gene is possibly TRBD1 (6 bases). Germline V gives CDR1 LNHNV, CDR2 YYDKDF (reference sequence). Deletions cut 4 bases from V and 1 base from J, with 16 bases between. This CDR3 spans 16 amino acids. CDR3 sequence (DNA): TGTGCCACCAGCAACTCCCACAGGGAGTTTAACTATGGCTACACCTTC. Its protein product is CATSNSHREFNYGYTF.

The rearrangement links TRBV9 to TRBJ1-2, with 7 bases lining up with TRBD1. The CDR3 has 13 amino acids. Germline loops: CDR1 SGDLS, CDR2 YYNGEE. J was trimmed by 3 bases and V by 4 bases; bases with no gene match: 3. CDR3 region: CASSRDSDYGYTF. CDR3 coding DNA: TGTGCCAGCAGCCGGGACAGCGACTATGGCTACACCTTC.

In DNA, the CDR3 is TGTGCCAGCAGCGGGCGGGGGAGCTCCTACAATGAGCAGTTCTTC. Its translation: CASSGRGSSYNEQFF. The rearrangement uses TRBV7-9 and TRBJ2-1; 7 positions match TRBD2. Germline trimming cut 5 bases from V and 0 bases from J; bases unmatched to any gene: 4. Germline values: CDR1 SEHNR, CDR2 FQNEAQ (reference sequence). This CDR3 region has 15 residues.

On this clone itself: Germline is not matched at one junction end, which may reflect a read error. J is TRBJ1-2 and V is TRBV4-2; 9 bases align to TRBD1. Looked up from germline, CDR1 is LGHNA and CDR2 is YNFKEQ. This CDR3 contains 14 residues. The CDR3 reads CASSQATGGANPSF. The DNA of the CDR3 is TGTGCCAGCAGCCAGGCTACAGGGGGCGCGAATCCTTCCTTC.

For this clone: At one of its ends the junction is not consistent with the germline gene, which may arise from a read error. The J gene is TRBJ2-3, the V gene TRBV11-2; D unclear. CDR1 and CDR2 from the germline V gene are SGHAT and FQNNGV. This CDR3 spans 12 amino acids. The CDR3 region is CASSGLTDAQYF. CDR3 bases: TGTGCCAGCAGCGGTCTCACAGATGCGCAGTATTTT.

The chain links TRBV30 to TRBJ1-2, with D uncertain. The CDR3 spans 13 residues. V dropped 1 base and J dropped 5 bases, with 11 bases sitting between them. Germline assignment: CDR1 GTSNPN and CDR2 SVGIG (reference sequence). CDR3 sequence (DNA): TGTGCCTGGAGTGGGGCCCCCTTTTATGGCTACACCTTC. This encodes CAWSGAPFYGYTF.

The gene calls are TRBV2 and TRBJ2-7; 11 nucleotides match TRBD1. J gave up 6 bases and V 7 bases, and 8 bases lay outside the gene matches. This CDR3 is built from 14 residues. Germline V gene data show CDR1 as SNHLY and CDR2 as FYNNEI. The DNA for the CDR3 is TGTGCCAGCAACCGGGACAGGGGGAGTCTCGAGCAGTACTTC. Translated, it gives CASNRDRGSLEQYF. Together with reference TRBV2 and TRBJ2-7, the CDR3 gives the full variable domain: EPEVTQTPSHQVTQMGQEVILRCVPISNHLYFYWYRQILGQKVEFLVSFYNNEISEKSEIFDDQFSVERPDGSNFTLKIRSTKLEDSAMYFCASNRDRGSLEQYFGPGTRLTVT.

The CDR3 protein is CATSRGRGANTGELFF. The DNA for the CDR3 is TGTGCCACCAGCAGAGGCCGGGGGGCGAACACCGGGGAGCTGTTTTTT. The chain uses TRBV15 and TRBJ2-2, with 7 bases matching TRBD2. Germline CDR1 and CDR2: LNHNV and YYDKDF (reference sequence). J gave up 0 bases and V 1 base, and 2 bases lay outside the gene matches. The CDR3 contains 16 residues.

The J gene is TRBJ1-1, the V gene TRBV5-5, with a tentative D call TRBD1 (6 bases). The CDR3 consists of 16 residues. V gave up 3 bases and J gave up 0 bases, with 15 bases separating them. Germline V lookup: CDR1 SGHKS, CDR2 YYEKEE (reference sequence). The CDR3 DNA is TGTGCCAGCAGCTGGGGGGGCGGGACACTGAACACTGAAGCTTTCTTT. This encodes CASSWGGGTLNTEAFF.

The chain combines TRBV5-8 with TRBJ1-2; D unclear. Germline V lookup: CDR1 SGHTS, CDR2 YDEGEE. The CDR3 spans 11 residues. V dropped 7 bases and J dropped 4 bases, with 8 bases sitting between them. CDR3 DNA: TGTGCCAGCCCTGCCGGCTATGGCTACACCTTC. This translates into CASPAGYGYTF.

The V and J genes are TRBV2 and TRBJ2-7, with 7 bases aligning to TRBD1. The CDR3 is 14 amino acids. Losses at the gene ends were 7 bases for V and 1 base for J; bases not matched to a gene: 7. Germline CDR1 reads SNHLY; CDR2 reads FYNNEI. The CDR3 region has the DNA TGTGCCAGCATCCTGACAGGGAATTCCTACGAGCAGTACTTC. Amino acid sequence: CASILTGNSYEQYF.